This TCR beta chain appears in the sequencing data of a study of cytomegalovirus exposure and HLA in healthy donors. The CDR3 covers 13 residues. Germline CDR1 and CDR2: GTSNPN and SVGIG (reference sequence). The V gene lost 0 bases and the J gene lost 1 base, with 6 bases spanning the gap. The study ran its PCR with 60 Vbeta and 13 Jbeta primers. Produced via immunoSEQ multiplex PCR; TCRdb's table is partial and in-frame only. The data hold roughly 100,000 clones, with 9.5% to 15% observed a single time. This clonotype was sampled from a man aged 35 to 55 in good health and CMV-seropositive. The chain links TRBV30 to TRBJ1-1; TRBD1 might be the D (6 bases). Sequences were obtained from PBMCs. The CDR3: CAWSVQGNTEAFF. In DNA form, the CDR3 reads TGTGCCTGGAGTGTACAGGGGAACACTGAAGCTTTCTTT.